This TCR beta chain was identified in a study of blood T cell repertoires in COVID-19 (dated by TCRdb to 2020 to 2022). Broadly, across the study: The collaborator samples originated in the United States, Italy and Spain and spanned the acute and convalescent phases of COVID-19. The material from the prospective study consisted of cDNA or gDNA derived from T cells, B-cell-depleted T cells, or PBMCs. Subjects who had been exposed to COVID-19, were actively infected with it, or had recovered from it provided the deeply sampled blood TCRbeta repertoires that made up the dataset. A freely available public database, intended as a resource for researchers studying the immune response to SARS-CoV-2, is where the repertoires were released. Samples came from the ongoing ImmuneRACE study (first 160 participants) plus 1,254 subjects from 6 global collaborators. Sample metadata almost always included a de-identified subject ID, COVID-19 status, age in years and sex. Where HLA class I and class II types were available, the types were taken from metadata supplied by the sample provider, not from assay-based typing.

V was cut back by 5 bases and J by 4 bases, leaving a gap of 12 bases between them. The CDR3 measures 14 amino acids from cysteine to phenylalanine. The retained sequence is limited to the CDR3, 42 bases, with the frame set at the first base. CDR1 SGHNT and CDR2 YENEEA are derived from the germline V gene. The collaborating institutions used their own protocols to collect whole blood in K2EDTA tubes. For TCRbeta analysis, collaborator samples were shipped as frozen whole blood, as isolated PBMCs, or as DNA extracted from either sample type. General conclusions and limits of the study: How much clinical and demographic metadata was included differed by source and by participant, and the metadata was provided uncurated.

This clone was counted a single time. Its antigen is not yet known. No qualities accompany the bases; no much larger clone lies one base away. The immunoSEQ Assay, a bias-controlled multiplex PCR, was used to amplify TCRbeta CDR3 regions from genomic DNA. The original pipeline was this. The number of nucleated cells in each sample was estimated by amplification of reference gene primers within the assay. Sequence reads were collapsed and filtered to measure the absolute abundance of every unique TCRbeta CDR3 rearrangement. For each sample, productive Simpson clonality was calculated as the square root of Simpson's diversity index over productive rearrangements. TCRdb took this table from immuneACCESS and kept in-frame rearrangements with V and J called. Such tables lack part of the clones; where checked against another copy, unresolved V genes explain under half of the gap, and the rest is unexplained. V, J and clone size are taken as reported in that table, and D and trimming were inferred from the DNA itself. Present in this sample are around 250,000 clones, roughly 85% of which were seen just once. The ten largest make up approximately 5% of the sample.

The sequence came from a man in his fifties with active or convalescent COVID-19. Sequenced material: peripheral blood. Recombination linked TRBV11-3 to TRBJ2-1, and TRBD2 may be the D gene, going by 6 matching bases. The nucleotide sequence is TGTGCCAGCAGCAGAGGGGACTCGTACAATGAGCAGTTCTTC. Its coded protein is CASSRGDSYNEQFF.